This record covers a single T cell receptor beta chain. Its antigen is not yet known. One base away there is no much larger clone; base qualities are not given. This sample was taken from a study of blood T cell repertoires in COVID-19 (dated by TCRdb to the early 2020s). Notes on the research overall: Samples from collaborators originated in the United States, Italy and Spain and spanned both the acute and convalescent phases of COVID-19. The material from the prospective study consisted of cDNA or gDNA derived from T cells, B-cell-depleted T cells, or PBMCs. Subjects who had been exposed to COVID-19, were actively infected with it, or had recovered from it provided the deeply sampled blood TCRbeta repertoires that made up the dataset. The repertoires were released in a freely available public database meant as a resource for research on the immune response to SARS-CoV-2. Samples were obtained from the ongoing ImmuneRACE study (first 160 participants) and from over 1,000 subjects provided by 6 global collaborators. Nearly every sample came with metadata listing a de-identified subject ID, COVID-19 status, age in years and sex. Where HLA class I and class II types were available, the types were taken from metadata supplied by the sample provider, not from assay-based typing. General findings and caveats noted by the study authors: Clinical and demographic metadata were provided uncurated, with the amount varying by source and participant.

At one collaborating source in Seattle, patients were enrolled during active infection and were followed longitudinally through the course of disease. Each collaborating institution followed its own protocols to collect whole blood in K2EDTA tubes. For TCRbeta analysis, collaborator samples were shipped as frozen whole blood, as isolated PBMCs, or as DNA extracted from either sample type. The immunoSEQ Assay, a bias-controlled multiplex PCR, was used to amplify TCRbeta CDR3 regions from genomic DNA. The authors' pipeline ran thus. The number of nucleated cells in each sample was estimated by amplification of reference gene primers within the assay. To quantify the absolute abundance of each unique TCRbeta CDR3 rearrangement, sequence reads were collapsed and filtered. For each sample, productive Simpson clonality was calculated as the square root of Simpson's diversity index over productive rearrangements. Sourced from immuneACCESS, this table was stored by TCRdb with only in-frame sequences that have V and J called. A share of the clones is absent; for the studies checked, an unresolved V gene accounts for under half, and the remainder has no known explanation. V and J calls and clone size come straight from that table; D and trimming were deduced from the DNA. Across this sample there are about 230,000 clones, with approximately 85% seen only once. The ten largest clones capture about 5.1% of the sample.

Its CDR3 holds 14 amino acids, cysteine through phenylalanine. Of the read, only the CDR3 DNA is kept; its 42 bases are in frame from base 1. Relative to germline, V is missing 6 bases and J is missing 8 bases, with 6 bases of the junction outside any gene match. CDR1 is given as SGHTA and CDR2 as FQGNSA, both from the germline V gene. In this chain, TRBV7-2 is recombined with TRBJ2-1; TRBD2 lines up with 11 middle nucleotides. Specimen: peripheral blood. This TCR was sampled from a man aged 50 to 59 with COVID-19, enrolled during active disease. For the CDR3, the sequence is CASRTSGVRDEQFF. The nucleotide sequence is given as TGTGCCAGCAGGACTAGCGGGGTTAGAGATGAGCAGTTCTTC.